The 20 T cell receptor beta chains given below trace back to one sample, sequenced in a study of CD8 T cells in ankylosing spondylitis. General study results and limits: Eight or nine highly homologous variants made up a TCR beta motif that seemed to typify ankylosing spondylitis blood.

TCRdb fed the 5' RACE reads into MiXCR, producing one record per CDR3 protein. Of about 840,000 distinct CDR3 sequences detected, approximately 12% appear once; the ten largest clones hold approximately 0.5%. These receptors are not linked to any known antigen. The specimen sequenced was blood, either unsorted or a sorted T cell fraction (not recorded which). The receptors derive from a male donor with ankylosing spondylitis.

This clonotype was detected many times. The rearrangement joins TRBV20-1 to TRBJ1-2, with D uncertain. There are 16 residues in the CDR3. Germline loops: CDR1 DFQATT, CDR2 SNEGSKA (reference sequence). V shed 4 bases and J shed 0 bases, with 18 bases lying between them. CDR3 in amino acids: CSATISDGSANYGYTF. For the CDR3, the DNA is TGCAGTGCTACCATATCGGACGGATCAGCTAACTATGGCTACACCTTC.

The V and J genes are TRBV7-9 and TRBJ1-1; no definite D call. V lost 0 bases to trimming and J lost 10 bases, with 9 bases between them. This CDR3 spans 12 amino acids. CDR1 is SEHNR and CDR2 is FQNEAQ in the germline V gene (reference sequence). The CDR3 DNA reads TGTGCCAGCAGCTTAGCTCCCACGGGAGCTTTCTTT. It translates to CASSLAPTGAFF.

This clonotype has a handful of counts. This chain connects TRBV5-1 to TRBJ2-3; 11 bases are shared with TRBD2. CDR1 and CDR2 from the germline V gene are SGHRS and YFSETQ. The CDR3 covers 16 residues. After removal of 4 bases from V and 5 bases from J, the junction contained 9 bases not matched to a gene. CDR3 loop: CASSPLAGGRGDTQYF. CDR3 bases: TGCGCCAGCAGCCCCTTAGCGGGGGGGAGAGGAGATACGCAGTATTTT.

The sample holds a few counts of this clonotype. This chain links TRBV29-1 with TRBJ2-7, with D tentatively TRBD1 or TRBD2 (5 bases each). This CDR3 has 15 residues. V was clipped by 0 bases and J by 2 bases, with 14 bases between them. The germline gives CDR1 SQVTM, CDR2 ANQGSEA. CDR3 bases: TGCAGCGTTGAAGATGAGAGGGGCATACCCTACGAGCAGTACTTC. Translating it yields CSVEDERGIPYEQYF.

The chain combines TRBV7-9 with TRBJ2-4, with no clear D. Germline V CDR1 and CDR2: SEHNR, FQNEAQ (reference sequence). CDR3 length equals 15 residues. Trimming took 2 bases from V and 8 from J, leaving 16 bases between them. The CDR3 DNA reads TGTGCCAGCAGCTTACAGAAGGACGGTCGGGACATTCAGTACTTC. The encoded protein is CASSLQKDGRDIQYF.

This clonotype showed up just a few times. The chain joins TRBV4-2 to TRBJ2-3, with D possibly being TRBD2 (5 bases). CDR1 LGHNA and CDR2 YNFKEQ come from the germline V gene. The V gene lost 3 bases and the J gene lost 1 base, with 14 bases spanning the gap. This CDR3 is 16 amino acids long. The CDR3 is CASSHLGRGGTDTQYF. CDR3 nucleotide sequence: TGTGCCAGCAGCCACCTCGGTCGGGGAGGCACAGATACGCAGTATTTT.

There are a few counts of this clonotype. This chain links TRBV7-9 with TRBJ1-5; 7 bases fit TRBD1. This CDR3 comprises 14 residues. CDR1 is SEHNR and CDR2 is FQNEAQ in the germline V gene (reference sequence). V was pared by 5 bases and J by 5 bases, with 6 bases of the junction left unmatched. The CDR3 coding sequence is TGTGCCAGCAGCCGACAGGGAAATTATCAGCCCCAGCATTTT. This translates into CASSRQGNYQPQHF.

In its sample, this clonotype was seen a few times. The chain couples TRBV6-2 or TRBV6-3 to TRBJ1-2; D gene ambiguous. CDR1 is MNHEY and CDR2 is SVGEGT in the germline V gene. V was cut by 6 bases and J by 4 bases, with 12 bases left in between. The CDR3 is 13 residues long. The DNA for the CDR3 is TGTGCCAGCAGCGTGACTGACCTCTATGGCTACACCTTC. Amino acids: CASSVTDLYGYTF.

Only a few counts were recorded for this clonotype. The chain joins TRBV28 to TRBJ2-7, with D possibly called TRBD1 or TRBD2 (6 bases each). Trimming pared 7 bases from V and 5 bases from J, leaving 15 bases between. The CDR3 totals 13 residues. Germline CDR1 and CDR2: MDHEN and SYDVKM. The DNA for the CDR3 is TGTGCCAGCACCCAAGGGGGGTACGACGAGCAGTACTTC. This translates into CASTQGGYDEQYF.

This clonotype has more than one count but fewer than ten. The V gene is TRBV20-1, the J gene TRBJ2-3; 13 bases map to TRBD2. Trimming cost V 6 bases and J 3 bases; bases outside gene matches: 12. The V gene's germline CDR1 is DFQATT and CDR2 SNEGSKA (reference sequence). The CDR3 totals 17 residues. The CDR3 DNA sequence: TGCAGTGCAGCAAGAGGACTAGCGGGAGTTTGGACAGATACGCAGTATTTT. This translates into CSAARGLAGVWTDTQYF.

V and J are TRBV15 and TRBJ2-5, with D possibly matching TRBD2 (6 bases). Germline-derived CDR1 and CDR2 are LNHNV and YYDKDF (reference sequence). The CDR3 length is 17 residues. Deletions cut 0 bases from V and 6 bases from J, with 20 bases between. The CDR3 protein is CATSRDLASATTQTQYF. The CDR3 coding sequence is TGTGCCACCAGCAGAGATCTAGCGAGCGCCACGACCCAGACCCAGTACTTC. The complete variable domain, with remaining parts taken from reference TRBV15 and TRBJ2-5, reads DAMVIQNPRYQVTQFGKPVTLSCSQTLNHNVMYWYQQKSSQAPKLLFHYYDKDFNNEADTPDNFQSRRPNTSFCFLDIRSPGLGDTAMYLCATSRDLASATTQTQYFGPGTRLLVL.

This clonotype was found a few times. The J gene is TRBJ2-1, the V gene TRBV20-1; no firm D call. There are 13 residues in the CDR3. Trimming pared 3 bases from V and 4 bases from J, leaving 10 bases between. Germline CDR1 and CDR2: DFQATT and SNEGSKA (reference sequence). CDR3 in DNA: TGCAGTGCTAGTCGCAGGCCATACAATGAGCAGTTCTTC. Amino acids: CSASRRPYNEQFF.

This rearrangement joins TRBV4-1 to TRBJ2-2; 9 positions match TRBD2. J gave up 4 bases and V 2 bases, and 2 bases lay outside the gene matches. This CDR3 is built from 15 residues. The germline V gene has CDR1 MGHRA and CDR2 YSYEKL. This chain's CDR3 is CASSQLGLATGELFF. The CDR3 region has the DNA TGCGCCAGCAGCCAACTGGGACTAGCCACCGGGGAGCTGTTTTTT.

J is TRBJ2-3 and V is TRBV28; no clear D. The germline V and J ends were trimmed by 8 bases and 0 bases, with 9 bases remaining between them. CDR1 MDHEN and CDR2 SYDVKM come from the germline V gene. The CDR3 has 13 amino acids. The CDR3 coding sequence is TGTGCCAGCCGTCGCCCTAGCACAGATACGCAGTATTTT. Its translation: CASRRPSTDTQYF. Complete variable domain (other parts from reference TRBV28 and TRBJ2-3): DVKVTQSSRYLVKRTGEKVFLECVQDMDHENMFWYRQDPGLGLRLIYFSYDVKMKEKGDIPEGYSVSREKKERFSLILESASTNQTSMYLCASRRPSTDTQYFGPGTRLTVL.

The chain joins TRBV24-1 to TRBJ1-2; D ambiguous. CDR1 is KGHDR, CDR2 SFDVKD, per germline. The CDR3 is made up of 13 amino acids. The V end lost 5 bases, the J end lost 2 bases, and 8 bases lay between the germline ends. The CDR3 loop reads CATSARQNYGYTF. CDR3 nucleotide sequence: TGTGCCACCAGTGCCCGCCAGAACTATGGCTACACCTTC.

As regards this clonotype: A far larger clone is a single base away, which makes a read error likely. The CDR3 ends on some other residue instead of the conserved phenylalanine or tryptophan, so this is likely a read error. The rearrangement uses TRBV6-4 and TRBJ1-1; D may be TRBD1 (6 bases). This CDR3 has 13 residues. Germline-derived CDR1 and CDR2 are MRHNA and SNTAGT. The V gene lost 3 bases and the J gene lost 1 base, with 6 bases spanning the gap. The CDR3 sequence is CASSEQGNTEAFL. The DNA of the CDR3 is TGTGCCAGCAGTGAACAGGGGAACACTGAAGCTTTCCTT.

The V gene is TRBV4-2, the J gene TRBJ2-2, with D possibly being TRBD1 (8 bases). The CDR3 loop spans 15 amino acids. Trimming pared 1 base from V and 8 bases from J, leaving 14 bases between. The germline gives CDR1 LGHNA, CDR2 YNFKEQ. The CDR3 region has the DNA TGTGCCAGCAGCCAAGTAGGACAGGGAGGGGGGGAGCTGTTTTTT. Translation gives CASSQVGQGGGELFF.

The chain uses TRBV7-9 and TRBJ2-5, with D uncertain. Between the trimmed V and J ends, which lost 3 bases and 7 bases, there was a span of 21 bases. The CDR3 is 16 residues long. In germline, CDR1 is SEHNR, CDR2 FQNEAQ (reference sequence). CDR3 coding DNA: TGTGCCAGCAGCTTGGTGCAAGGTGGGGTCGAGATGACCCAGTACTTC. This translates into CASSLVQGGVEMTQYF.

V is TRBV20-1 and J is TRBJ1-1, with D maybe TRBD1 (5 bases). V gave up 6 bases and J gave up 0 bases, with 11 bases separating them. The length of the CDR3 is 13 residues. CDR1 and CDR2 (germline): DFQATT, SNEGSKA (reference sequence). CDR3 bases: TGCAGTGCCTCGACAGCCATGAACACTGAAGCTTTCTTT. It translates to CSASTAMNTEAFF.

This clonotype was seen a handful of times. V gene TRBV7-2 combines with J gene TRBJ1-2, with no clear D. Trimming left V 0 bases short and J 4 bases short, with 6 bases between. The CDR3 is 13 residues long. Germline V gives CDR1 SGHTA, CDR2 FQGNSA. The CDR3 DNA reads TGTGCCAGCAGCTTAGCGGCGATCTATGGCTACACCTTC. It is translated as CASSLAAIYGYTF.